This T cell receptor (beta chain) was recovered during a study of blood T cells in healthy people across ages. Findings of the study overall: Samples with more naive T cells showed higher observed beta diversity.

It was with a sample-barcoded 5' primer and a J-beta primer mix that a second PCR of about 6 to 12 cycles was run. TCRdb fed the 5' RACE reads into MiXCR, producing one record per CDR3 protein. The data hold some 1.5 million distinct CDR3 sequences, with 28% observed a single time. The CDR3 has 16 residues. Trimming at V came to 5 bases and at J to 4 bases, leaving 5 bases not matched to a gene. Germline CDR1 is SSHAT and CDR2 is FNYEAQ (reference sequence). As concerns this clonotype: Its antigen is not known.

The chain combines TRBV7-7 with TRBJ2-2; 12 nucleotides align to TRBD2. The receptor's source is a woman younger than 45 in good health. Material: blood. The CDR3 region is CASSVGLAGSTGELFF. CDR3 DNA sequence: TGTGCCAGCAGCGTCGGACTAGCGGGGTCCACCGGGGAGCTGTTTTTT. The full variable domain, in which reference TRBV7-7 and TRBJ2-2 provide the parts outside the CDR3, is GAGVSQSPRYKVTKRGQDVTLRCDPISSHATLYWYQQALGQGPEFLTYFNYEAQPDKSGLPSDRFSAERPEGSISTLTIQRTEQRDSAMYRCASSVGLAGSTGELFFGEGSRLTVL.